The source of this T cell receptor beta chain is a study of T cell changes during pregnancy in multiple sclerosis. Using immunoSEQ multiplex PCR, the repertoire was profiled, and TCRdb retains in-frame clones only, with some absent. Among about 100,000 clones listed, around nine tenths were seen once. Losses at the gene ends were 4 bases for V and 2 bases for J; bases not matched to a gene: 4. The CDR3 spans 14 residues. Germline V lookup: CDR1 SGHKS, CDR2 YYEKEE (reference sequence). The receptor was derived from a female donor with multiple sclerosis, enrolled in a pregnancy study. The sample in question was peripheral blood, obtained in the second trimester of pregnancy. This chain connects TRBV5-5 to TRBJ1-2, with 8 bases aligning to TRBD1. The CDR3 DNA reads as TGTGCCAGCAGCGGAGGACAGGGCAACTATGGCTACACCTTC. Protein product: CASSGGQGNYGYTF.